This TCR beta chain is drawn from a study of blood T cell repertoires in COVID-19. In the authors' methods: Cell counts per sample came from amplifying reference gene primers. Sequencing used immunoSEQ multiplex PCR; TCRdb keeps in-frame clones, though not all of them. That table gives V, J and clone size, and the DNA gave D and trimming. The repertoire has some 200,000 clones, roughly 84% of them found once; the top ten carry 13%. The CDR3 is made up of 12 amino acids. J was trimmed by 3 bases and V by 7 bases; bases with no gene match: 6. Germline V gives CDR1 SQVTM, CDR2 ANQGSEA. The TCR originated in a human donor in a cohort sampled during active COVID-19. Sequencing was carried out using peripheral blood. The chain uses TRBV29-1 and TRBJ2-7, with 7 positions matching TRBD2. The CDR3 DNA reads TGCAGCGCCGGGACTACCCACTACGAGCAGTACTTC. Residues: CSAGTTHYEQYF.